This T cell receptor beta chain was documented in a study of blood T cell repertoires in COVID-19. The assay was immunoSEQ multiplex PCR, and TCRdb's table has in-frame clones only and misses some. The profile shows 200,000 or so clones, roughly 79% of them singletons. The V gene end was trimmed by 2 bases and the J gene end by 7 bases; junction bases not matched to a gene: 12. The length of the CDR3 is 16 residues. Germline V gives CDR1 PRHDT, CDR2 FYEKMQ (reference sequence). The sequenced material came from peripheral blood. This clonotype was sampled from an elderly woman with COVID-19, enrolled during active disease. The genes are TRBV13 and TRBJ2-7; 9 positions agree with TRBD1. The CDR3 loop reads CASSLYGTGPVGEQYF. The CDR3 DNA reads TGTGCCAGCAGCTTATATGGGACAGGGCCAGTTGGAGAGCAGTACTTC.